This T cell receptor (beta chain) was obtained from a study of beta chain features in type 1 diabetes. The sequenced template was cDNA made from the entire isolated RNA. Method: immunoSEQ multiplex PCR; TCRdb's copy keeps in-frame clones and lacks some. The sample has 970,000 or so clones; 17% are singletons. Sorting gave populations that all exceeded 95% purity. Germline CDR1 reads LNHDA; CDR2 reads SQIVND (reference sequence). CDR3 length equals 15 residues. Trimming shortened V by 4 bases and J by 10 bases, and 20 bases separated the two germline ends. This clonotype originated in a woman between 18 and 29 years old in good health. What was sequenced was naive CD4+ T cells from blood. The chain is built from TRBV19 and TRBJ2-1; tentatively, D is TRBD1 or TRBD2 (7 bases each). Here the CDR3 reads CASSTRGGTASEQFF. The CDR3 nucleotides are TGTGCCAGTAGTACCCGGGGAGGGACAGCTTCAGAGCAGTTCTTC.